This T cell receptor beta chain derives from a study of T cells after somatic rescue of genetic block. Libraries were prepared by immunoSEQ multiplex PCR; TCRdb keeps only in-frame clonotypes and omits some of them. The profile shows tens of thousands of clones, approximately 96% of them singletons. V was clipped by 3 bases and J by 4 bases, with 5 bases between them. The germline V gene encodes CDR1 LNHDA and CDR2 SQIVND (reference sequence). The CDR3 loop spans 12 amino acids. V is TRBV19 and J is TRBJ2-3, with D unclear. This receptor was taken from a child younger than two. Sequencing was carried out using peripheral blood mononuclear cells (PBMCs). The CDR3 loop reads CASSIKPDTQYF. The DNA of the CDR3 is TGTGCCAGTAGTATTAAGCCAGATACGCAGTATTTT.